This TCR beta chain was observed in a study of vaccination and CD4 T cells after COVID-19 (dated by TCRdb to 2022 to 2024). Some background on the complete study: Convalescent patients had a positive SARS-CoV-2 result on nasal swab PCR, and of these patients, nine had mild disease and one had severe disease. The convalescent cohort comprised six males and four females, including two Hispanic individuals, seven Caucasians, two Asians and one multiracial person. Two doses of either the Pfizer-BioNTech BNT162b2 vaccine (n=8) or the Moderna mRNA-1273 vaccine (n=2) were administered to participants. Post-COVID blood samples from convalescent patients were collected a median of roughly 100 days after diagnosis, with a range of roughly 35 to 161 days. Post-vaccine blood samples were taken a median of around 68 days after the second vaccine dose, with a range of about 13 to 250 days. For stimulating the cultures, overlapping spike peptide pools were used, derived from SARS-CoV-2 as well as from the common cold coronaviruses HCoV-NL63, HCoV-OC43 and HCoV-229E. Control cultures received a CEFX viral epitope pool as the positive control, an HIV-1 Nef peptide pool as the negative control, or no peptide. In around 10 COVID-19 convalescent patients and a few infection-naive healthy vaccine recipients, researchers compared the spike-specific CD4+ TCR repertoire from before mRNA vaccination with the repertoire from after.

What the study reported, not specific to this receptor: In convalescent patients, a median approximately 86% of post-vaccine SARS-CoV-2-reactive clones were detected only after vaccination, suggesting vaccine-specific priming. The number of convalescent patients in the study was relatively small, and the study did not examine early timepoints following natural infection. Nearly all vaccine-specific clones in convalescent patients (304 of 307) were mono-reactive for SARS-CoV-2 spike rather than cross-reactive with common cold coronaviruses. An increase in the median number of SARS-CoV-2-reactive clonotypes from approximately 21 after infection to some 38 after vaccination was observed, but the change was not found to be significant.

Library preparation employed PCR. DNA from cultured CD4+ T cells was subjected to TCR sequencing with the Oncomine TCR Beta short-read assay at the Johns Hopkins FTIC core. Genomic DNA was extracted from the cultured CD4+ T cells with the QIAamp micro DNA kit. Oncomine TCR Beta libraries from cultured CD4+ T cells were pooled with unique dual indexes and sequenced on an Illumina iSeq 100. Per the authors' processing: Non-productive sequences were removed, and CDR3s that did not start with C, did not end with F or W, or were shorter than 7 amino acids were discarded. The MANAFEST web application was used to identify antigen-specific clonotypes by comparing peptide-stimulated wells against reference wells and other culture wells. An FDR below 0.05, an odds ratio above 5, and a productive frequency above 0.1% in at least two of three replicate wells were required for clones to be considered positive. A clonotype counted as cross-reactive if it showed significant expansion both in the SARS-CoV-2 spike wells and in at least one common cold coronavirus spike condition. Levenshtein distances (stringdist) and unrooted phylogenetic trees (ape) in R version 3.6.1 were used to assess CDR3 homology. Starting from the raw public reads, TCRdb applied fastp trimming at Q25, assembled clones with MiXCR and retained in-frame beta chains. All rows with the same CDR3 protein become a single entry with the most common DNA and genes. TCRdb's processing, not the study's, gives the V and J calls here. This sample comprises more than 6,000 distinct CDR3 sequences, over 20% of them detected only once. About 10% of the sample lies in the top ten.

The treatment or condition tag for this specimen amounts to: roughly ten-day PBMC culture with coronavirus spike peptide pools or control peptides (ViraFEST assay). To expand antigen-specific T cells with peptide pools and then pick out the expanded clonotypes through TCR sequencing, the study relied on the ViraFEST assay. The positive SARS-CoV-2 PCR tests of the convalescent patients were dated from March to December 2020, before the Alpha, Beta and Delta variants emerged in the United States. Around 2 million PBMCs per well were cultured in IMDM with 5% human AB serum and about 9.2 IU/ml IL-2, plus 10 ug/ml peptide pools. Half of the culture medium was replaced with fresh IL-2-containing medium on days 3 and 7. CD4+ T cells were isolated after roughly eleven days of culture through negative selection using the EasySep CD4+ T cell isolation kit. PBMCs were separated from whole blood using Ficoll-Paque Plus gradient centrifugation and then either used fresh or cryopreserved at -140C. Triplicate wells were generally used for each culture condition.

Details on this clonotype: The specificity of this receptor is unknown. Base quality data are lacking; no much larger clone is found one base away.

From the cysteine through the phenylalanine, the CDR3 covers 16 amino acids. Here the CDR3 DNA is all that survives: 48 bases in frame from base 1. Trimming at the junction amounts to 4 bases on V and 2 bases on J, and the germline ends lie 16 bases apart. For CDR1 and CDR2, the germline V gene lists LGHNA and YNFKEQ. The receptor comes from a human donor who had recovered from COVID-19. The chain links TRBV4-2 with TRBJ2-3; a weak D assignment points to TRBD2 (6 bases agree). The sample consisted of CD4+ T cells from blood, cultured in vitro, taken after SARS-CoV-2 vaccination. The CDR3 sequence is CASSRGVAENTDTQYF. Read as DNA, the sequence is TGTGCCAGCAGCCGTGGAGTAGCGGAGAACACAGATACGCAGTATTTT.